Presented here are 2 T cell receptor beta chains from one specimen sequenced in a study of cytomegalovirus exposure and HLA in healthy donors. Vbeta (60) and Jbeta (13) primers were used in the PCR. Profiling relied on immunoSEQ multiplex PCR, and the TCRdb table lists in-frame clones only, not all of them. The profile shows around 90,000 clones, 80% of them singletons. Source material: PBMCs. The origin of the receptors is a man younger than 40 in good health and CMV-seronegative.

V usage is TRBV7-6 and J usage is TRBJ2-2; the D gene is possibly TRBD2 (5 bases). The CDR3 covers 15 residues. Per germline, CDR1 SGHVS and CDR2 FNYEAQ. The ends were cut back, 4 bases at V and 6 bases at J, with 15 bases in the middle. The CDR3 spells CASSSGSVDPGELFF. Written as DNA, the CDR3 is TGTGCCAGCAGCTCGGGATCCGTGGACCCCGGGGAGCTGTTTTTT.

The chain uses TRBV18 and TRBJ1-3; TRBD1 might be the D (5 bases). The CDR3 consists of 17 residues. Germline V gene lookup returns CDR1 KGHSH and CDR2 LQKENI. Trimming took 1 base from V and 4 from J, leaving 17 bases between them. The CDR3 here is CASSPRLSQGAGNTIYF. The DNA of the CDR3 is TGTGCCAGCTCACCACGACTCTCGCAGGGCGCAGGAAACACCATATATTTT. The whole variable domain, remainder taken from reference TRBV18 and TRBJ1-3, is NAGVMQNPRHLVRRRGQEARLRCSPMKGHSHVYWYRQLPEEGLKFMVYLQKENIIDESGMPKERFSAEFPKEGPSILRIQQVVRGDSAAYFCASSPRLSQGAGNTIYFGEGSWLTVV.